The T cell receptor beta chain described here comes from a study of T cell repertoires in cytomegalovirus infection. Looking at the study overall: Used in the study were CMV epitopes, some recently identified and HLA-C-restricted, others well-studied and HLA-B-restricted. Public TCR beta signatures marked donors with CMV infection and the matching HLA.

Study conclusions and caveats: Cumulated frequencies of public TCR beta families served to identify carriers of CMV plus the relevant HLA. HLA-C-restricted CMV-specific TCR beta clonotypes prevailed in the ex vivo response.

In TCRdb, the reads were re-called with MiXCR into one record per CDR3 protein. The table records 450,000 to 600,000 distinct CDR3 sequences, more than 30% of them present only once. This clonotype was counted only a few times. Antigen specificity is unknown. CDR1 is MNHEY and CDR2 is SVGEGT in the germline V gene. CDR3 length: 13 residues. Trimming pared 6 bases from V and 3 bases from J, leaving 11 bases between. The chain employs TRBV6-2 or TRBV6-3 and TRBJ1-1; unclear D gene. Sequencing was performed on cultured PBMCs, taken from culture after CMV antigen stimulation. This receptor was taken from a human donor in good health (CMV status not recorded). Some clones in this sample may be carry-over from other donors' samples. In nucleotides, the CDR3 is TGTGCCAGCAGCGACGGGTGGGACACTGAAGCTTTCTTT. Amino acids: CASSDGWDTEAFF.